The subject of this entry is one T cell receptor beta chain. In the authors' methods: Reference gene primers were amplified, and this amplification served to estimate nucleated cell counts. Data came from immunoSEQ multiplex PCR; TCRdb stores just in-frame clones and leaves some out. The V and J calls and clone size are taken from that table; D and trimming were inferred from the DNA. The data hold fewer than 150,000 clones, with roughly 79% observed a single time. The data originate from a study of blood T cell repertoires in COVID-19. For the study at large: Italy, Spain and the United States were the sources of the convalescent and acute COVID-19 samples. PBMCs, B-cell-depleted T cells, or T cells provided the cDNA or gDNA that made up the material.

CDR3 length equals 13 residues. Germline loops: CDR1 KGHSH, CDR2 LQKENI. The V gene lost 5 bases and the J gene lost 2 bases, with 9 bases spanning the gap. The receptor was isolated from an elderly man with acute or convalescent COVID-19. The chain has TRBV18 and TRBJ1-1, with D maybe TRBD1 (5 bases). Material for sequencing was peripheral blood. For the CDR3, the DNA is TGTGCCAGCTCAAAACAGGCTAACACTGAAGCTTTCTTT. Residues: CASSKQANTEAFF.